This TCR beta chain was found in a study of T cell changes during pregnancy in multiple sclerosis. CDR3 length: 16 amino acids. The V segment lost 0 bases and the J segment 2 bases; nucleotides outside the gene matches: 5. CDR1 and CDR2 from the germline V gene are SGHRS and YFSETQ. Profiled with immunoSEQ multiplex PCR; TCRdb holds only in-frame clones, not every one. Among 55,000 or so clones, 75% to 90% were seen once, and the ten largest hold 0.5% to 0.6%. The receptor was derived from a female donor with multiple sclerosis, enrolled in a pregnancy study. This sequence joins TRBV5-1 and TRBJ1-1; 9 nucleotides match TRBD1. Sequenced here: CD4+ T cells from peripheral blood mononuclear cells, sampled in the first trimester of pregnancy. The CDR3 loop reads CASSLGTGVINTEAFF. The CDR3 DNA follows: TGCGCCAGCAGCTTGGGGACAGGGGTTATTAACACTGAAGCTTTCTTT.